This T cell receptor beta chain was retrieved from a study of CD8 T cells in Susac syndrome. On this clonotype itself: Its target is not known.

The authors carried out high-throughput sequencing of TCR beta. They applied it to CD8+ and CD4+ T cells obtained from blood. An amount of RNA that ranged from roughly 0.45 to 1 ug was reverse transcribed with random hexamers. TCRdb reprocessed the immunoSEQ multiplex PCR reads via MiXCR and lists one record per CDR3 protein. The sample lists 90,000 or so distinct CDR3 sequences; approximately 92% were seen once. Study outcomes and limitations: The number of individuals included in the study's TCR sequencing and HLA analysis was acknowledged as relatively small.

The sequenced sample consisted of CD8+ T cells from PBMCs. This receptor was taken from a human donor in good health.

The CDR3 region has the DNA TGTGCCAGCAGCCGGGACCCCGAGACCCAGTACTTC. This codes for CASSRDPETQYF. V is TRBV5-4 and J is TRBJ2-5; D possibly matches TRBD1 or TRBD2 (5 bases each). The CDR3 is 12 amino acids. Germline V gene sequence: CDR1 SGHNT, CDR2 YYREEE (reference sequence). V was cut by 4 bases and J by 5 bases, with 9 bases left in between.